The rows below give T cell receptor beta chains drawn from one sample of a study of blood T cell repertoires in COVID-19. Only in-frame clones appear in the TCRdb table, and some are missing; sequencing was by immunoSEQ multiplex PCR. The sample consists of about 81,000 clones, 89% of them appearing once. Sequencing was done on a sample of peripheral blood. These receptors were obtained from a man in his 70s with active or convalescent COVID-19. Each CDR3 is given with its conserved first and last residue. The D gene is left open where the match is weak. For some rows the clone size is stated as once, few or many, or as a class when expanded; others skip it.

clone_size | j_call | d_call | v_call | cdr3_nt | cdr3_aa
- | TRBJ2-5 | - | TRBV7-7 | TGTGCCAGCAGCTCCTCGGCGACAGGAGAAGAGACCCAGTACTTC | CASSSSATGEETQYF
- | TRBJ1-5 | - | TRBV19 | TGTGCCAGTAGTATAGGCAGGGTGAGCAATCAGCCCCAGCATTTT | CASSIGRVSNQPQHF
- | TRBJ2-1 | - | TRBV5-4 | TGTGCCAGCAGCTTGTCAGTCTATGAGCAGTTCTTC | CASSLSVYEQFF
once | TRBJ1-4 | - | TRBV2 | TGTGCCAGCGTGGGTGGTTGGGAGGAAAAACTGTTTTTT | CASVGGWEEKLFF
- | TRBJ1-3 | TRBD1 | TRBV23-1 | TGCGCCAGCAGGTCATTCCCGGGACAGGTAGTGCGGTACACCATATATTTT | CASRSFPGQVVRYTIYF
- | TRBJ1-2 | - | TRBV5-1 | TGCGCCAGCAGCTTGGACAGAACTAACTATGGCTACACCTTC | CASSLDRTNYGYTF
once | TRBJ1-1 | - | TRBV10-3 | TGTGCCATCAGTGAGTCAGGGGGACAAGGCCTCAATTTCTTT | CAISESGGQGLNFF
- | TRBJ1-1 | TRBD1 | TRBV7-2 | TGTGCCAGCAGCCGCGCGAGGGGGCTGGGAACTGAAGCTTTCTTT | CASSRARGLGTEAFF
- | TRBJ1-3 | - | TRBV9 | TGTGCCAGCAGCGCTGCGGCAGGAAACACCATATATTTT | CASSAAAGNTIYF
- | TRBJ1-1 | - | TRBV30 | TGTGCCTGGAGTGTGGTCGGGGGCACTGAAGCTTTCTTT | CAWSVVGGTEAFF
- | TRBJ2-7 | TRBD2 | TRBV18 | TGTGCCAGCTCAATTTTTCCAGCGGGGAGCTCCTACGAGCAGTACTTC | CASSIFPAGSSYEQYF
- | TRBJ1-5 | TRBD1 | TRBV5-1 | TGCGCCAGCAGCACGGGACAGGGGAATCAGCCCCAGCATTTT | CASSTGQGNQPQHF
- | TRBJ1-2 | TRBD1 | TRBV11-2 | TGTGCCAGCAGCGAGATCAGGGGGCCGTTATATGGCTACACCTTC | CASSEIRGPLYGYTF
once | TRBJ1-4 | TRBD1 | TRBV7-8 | TGTGCCAGCAGCCCGGCGGGTCACCAGGGGGGAAAGGCAACTAATGAAAAACTGTTTTTT | CASSPAGHQGGKATNEKLFF
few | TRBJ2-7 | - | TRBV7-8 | TGTGCCAGCAGCTCCCCCGGAGGATACGAGCAGTACTTC | CASSSPGGYEQYF
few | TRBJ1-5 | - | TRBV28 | TGTGCCAGCAGTTTATCAGGGATGGGCAATCAGCCCCAGCATTTT | CASSLSGMGNQPQHF
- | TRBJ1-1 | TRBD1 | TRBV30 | TGTGCCTGGAGTGTACTCCGACAGGGAAAAAGTGTTCGGGACACTGAAGCTTTCTTT | CAWSVLRQGKSVRDTEAFF
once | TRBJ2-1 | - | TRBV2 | TGTGCCAGCAGTGAAGACGGGAAGAAATACAATGAGCAGTTCTTC | CASSEDGKKYNEQFF
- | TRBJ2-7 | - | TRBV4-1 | TGCGCCAGCAGCGTACTACGGACACCAACCTACGAGCAGTACTTC | CASSVLRTPTYEQYF
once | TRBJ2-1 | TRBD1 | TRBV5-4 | TGTGCCAGCAGCGCTCCTCCGGGACAGTACAATGAGCAGTTCTTC | CASSAPPGQYNEQFF
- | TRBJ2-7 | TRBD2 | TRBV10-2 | TGCGCCAGCAGGACTAGCGGGGAGCAGTACTTC | CASRTSGEQYF
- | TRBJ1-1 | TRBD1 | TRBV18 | TGTGCCAGCTCACACAGGGACAGGGTGGCGGAAGCTTTCTTT | CASSHRDRVAEAFF
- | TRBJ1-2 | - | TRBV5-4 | TGTGCCAGCAGCCCCGGACGGGAAGTCTATGGCTACACCTTC | CASSPGREVYGYTF
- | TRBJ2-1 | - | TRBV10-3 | TGTGCCATCAGTGACGGGAGAAAAGACAGGGTTCGCTACAATGAGCAGTTCTTC | CAISDGRKDRVRYNEQFF
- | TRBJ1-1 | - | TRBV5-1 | TGCGCCAGCAGCTTGGACACAATGAACACTGAAGCTTTCTTT | CASSLDTMNTEAFF
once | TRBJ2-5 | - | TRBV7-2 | TGTGCCAGCAGCTTACAGGGGACGGAGGAGACCCAGTACTTC | CASSLQGTEETQYF
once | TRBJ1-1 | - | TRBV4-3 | TGCGCCTGCAGCCAGTTACATGTTAACACTGAAGCTTTCTTT | CACSQLHVNTEAFF
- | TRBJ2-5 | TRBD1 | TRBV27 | TGTGCCAGCAGTTCCGGGACAGAGTACCAAGAGACCCAGTACTTC | CASSSGTEYQETQYF
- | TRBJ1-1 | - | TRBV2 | TGTGCCAGCAGGGAGTCACCTACCAACACTGAAGCTTTCTTT | CASRESPTNTEAFF
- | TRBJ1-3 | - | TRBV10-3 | TGTGCCATCAGTGAGCCCCGGGGAGGGCTCTCTGGAAACACCATATATTTT | CAISEPRGGLSGNTIYF
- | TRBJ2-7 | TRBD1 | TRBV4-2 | TGTGCCAGCAGCCAAGTTGACAGGGCCGAGCAGTACTTC | CASSQVDRAEQYF
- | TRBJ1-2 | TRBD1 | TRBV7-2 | TGTGCCAGCAGCCCCGGGACAGGGAGTATGAACTATGGCTACACCTTC | CASSPGTGSMNYGYTF
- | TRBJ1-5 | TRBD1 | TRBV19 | TGTGCCAGTAGTATCCCTCCGGGACAGGTTCCCTCTAGCAATCAGCCCCAGCATTTT | CASSIPPGQVPSSNQPQHF
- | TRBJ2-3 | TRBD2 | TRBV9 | TGTGCCAGCAGCGTCTCGGTAGCGGGGGGGATCCTCGGCACAGATACGCAGTATTTT | CASSVSVAGGILGTDTQYF
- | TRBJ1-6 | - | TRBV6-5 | TGTGCCAGCACCCCGCAGGGTTACAATTCACCCCTCCACTTT | CASTPQGYNSPLHF
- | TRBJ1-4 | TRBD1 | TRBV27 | TGTGCCAGCAGTTCACAGGGGGCGTTTAATGAAAAACTGTTTTTT | CASSSQGAFNEKLFF
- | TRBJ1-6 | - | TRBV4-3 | TGCGCCAGCAGCCAAGATTTTCTGTCAGGCAATAATTCACCCCTCCACTTT | CASSQDFLSGNNSPLHF